The clone carrying this T cell receptor (beta chain) has a single count. Its antigen remains unknown. The sample belongs to a study of T cell clonotyping in hematopoietic cell transplantation. Study-level findings and limits: Broader posttransplant TCR repertoire diversity was predicted by graft donor and pretransplant recipient Inverse Simpson Index values. Cells were unsorted, so CD4 and CD8 contributions were not separated.

Some clones are missing from TCRdb's copy, which holds only in-frame ones; the method was immunoSEQ multiplex PCR. Here the sample spans roughly 38,000 clones, 88% being singletons. This CDR3 region has 13 residues. V was trimmed by 10 bases and J by 4 bases, leaving 16 bases between them. CDR1 is MNHNY and CDR2 is SVGAGI in the germline V gene (reference sequence). The rearrangement uses TRBV6-6 and TRBJ1-2; D not certain. Material for sequencing was peripheral blood mononuclear cells. This TCR came from a woman aged 40 to 50 in good health. Some clones in this sample may be carry-over from other donors' samples. CDR3 DNA: TGTGCCACAAGGGCCCCCTCGGGCTATGGCTACACCTTC. Amino acid sequence: CATRAPSGYGYTF.